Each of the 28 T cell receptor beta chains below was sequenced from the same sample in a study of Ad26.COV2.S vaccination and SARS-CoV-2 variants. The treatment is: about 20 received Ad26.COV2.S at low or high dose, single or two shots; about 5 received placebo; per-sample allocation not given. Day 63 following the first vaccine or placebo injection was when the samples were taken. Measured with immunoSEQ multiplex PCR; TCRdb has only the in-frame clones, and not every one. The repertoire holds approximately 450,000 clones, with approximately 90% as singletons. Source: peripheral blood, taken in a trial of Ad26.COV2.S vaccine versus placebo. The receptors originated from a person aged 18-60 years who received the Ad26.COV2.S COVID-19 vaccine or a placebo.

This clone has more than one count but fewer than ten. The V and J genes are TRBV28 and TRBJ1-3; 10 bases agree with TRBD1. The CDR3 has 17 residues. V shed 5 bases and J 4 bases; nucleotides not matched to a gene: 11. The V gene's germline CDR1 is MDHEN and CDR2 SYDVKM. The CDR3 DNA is TGTGCCAGCAGTGTTCTACCGGGACAGGGGATGGGAAACACCATATATTTT. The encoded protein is CASSVLPGQGMGNTIYF.

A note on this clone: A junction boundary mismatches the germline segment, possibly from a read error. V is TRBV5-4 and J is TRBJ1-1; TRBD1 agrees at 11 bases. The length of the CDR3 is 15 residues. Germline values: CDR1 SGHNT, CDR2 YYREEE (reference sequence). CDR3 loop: CASRLDRGLWTEAFF. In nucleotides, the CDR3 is TGTGCCAGCAGGTTGGACAGGGGGCTCTGGACTGAAGCTTTCTTT.

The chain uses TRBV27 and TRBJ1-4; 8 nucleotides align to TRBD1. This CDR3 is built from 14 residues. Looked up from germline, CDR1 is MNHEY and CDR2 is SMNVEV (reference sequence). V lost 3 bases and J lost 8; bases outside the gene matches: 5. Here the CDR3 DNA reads TGTGCCAGCAGTTTTCAGGGGGCAGGAGAAAAACTGTTTTTT. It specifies CASSFQGAGEKLFF. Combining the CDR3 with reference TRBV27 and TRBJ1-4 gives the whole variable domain EAQVTQNPRYLITVTGKKLTVTCSQNMNHEYMSWYRQDPGLGLRQIYYSMNVEVTDKGDVPEGYKVSRKEKRNFPLILESPSPNQTSLYFCASSFQGAGEKLFFGSGTQLSVL.

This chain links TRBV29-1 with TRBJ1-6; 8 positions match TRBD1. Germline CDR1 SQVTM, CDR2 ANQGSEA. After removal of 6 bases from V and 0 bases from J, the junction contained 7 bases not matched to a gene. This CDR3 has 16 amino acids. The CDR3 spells CSVVGQVSSYNSPLHF. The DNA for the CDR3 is TGCAGCGTGGTGGGACAGGTGAGCTCCTATAATTCACCCCTCCACTTT.

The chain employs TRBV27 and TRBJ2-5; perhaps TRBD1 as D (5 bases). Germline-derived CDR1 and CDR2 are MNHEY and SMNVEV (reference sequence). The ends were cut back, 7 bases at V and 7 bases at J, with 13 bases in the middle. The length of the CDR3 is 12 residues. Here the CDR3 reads CASTSTAGTQYF. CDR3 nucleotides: TGTGCCAGCACCTCGACAGCTGGGACCCAGTACTTC.

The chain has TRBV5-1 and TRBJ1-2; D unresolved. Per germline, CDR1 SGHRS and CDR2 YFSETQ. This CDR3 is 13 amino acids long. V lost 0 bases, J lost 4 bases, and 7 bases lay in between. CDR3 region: CASSLDSFYGYTF. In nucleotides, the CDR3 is TGCGCCAGCAGCTTGGACAGCTTCTATGGCTACACCTTC.

CDR3 residues: CASSYKTGNQPQHF. CDR3 coding DNA: TGTGCCAGCAGTTATAAGACCGGGAATCAGCCCCAGCATTTT. The chain employs TRBV3-1 (or the pseudogene TRBV3-2) and TRBJ1-5; D not resolved. Germline CDR1 is LGHDT and CDR2 is YNNKEL (reference sequence). The CDR3 sequence is 14 residues long. With 6 bases removed from V and 4 bases from J, the gap between germline ends came to 13 bases.

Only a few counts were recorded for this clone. Written as DNA, the CDR3 is TGTGCCAGCAGTTCGTCGACAGGGTGGTACACTGAAGCTTTCTTT. It codes for CASSSSTGWYTEAFF. The rearrangement joins TRBV27 to TRBJ1-1; 7 bases align to TRBD1. CDR1 is MNHEY and CDR2 is SMNVEV in the germline V gene (reference sequence). The CDR3 runs 15 residues. V dropped 4 bases and J dropped 3; count of bases not matched to a gene: 8.

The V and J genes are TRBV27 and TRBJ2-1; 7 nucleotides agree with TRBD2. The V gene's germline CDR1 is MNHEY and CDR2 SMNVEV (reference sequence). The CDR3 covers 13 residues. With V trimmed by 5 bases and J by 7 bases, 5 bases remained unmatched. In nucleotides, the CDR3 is TGTGCCAGCAGTGATCTAGCGGCAAATGAGCAGTTCTTC. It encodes CASSDLAANEQFF.

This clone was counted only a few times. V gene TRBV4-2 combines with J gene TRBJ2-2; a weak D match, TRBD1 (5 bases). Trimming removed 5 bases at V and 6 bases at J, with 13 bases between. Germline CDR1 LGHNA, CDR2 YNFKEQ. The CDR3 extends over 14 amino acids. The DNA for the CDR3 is TGTGCCAGCAGCAGGGCAGGGCTGTCCGGGGAGCTGTTTTTT. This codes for CASSRAGLSGELFF.

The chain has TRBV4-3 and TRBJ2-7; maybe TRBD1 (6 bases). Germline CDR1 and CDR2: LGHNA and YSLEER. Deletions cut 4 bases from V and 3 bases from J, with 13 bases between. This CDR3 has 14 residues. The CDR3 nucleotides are TGCGCCAGCAGCCTCCGGCCAGGGGACTACGAGCAGTACTTC. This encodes CASSLRPGDYEQYF.

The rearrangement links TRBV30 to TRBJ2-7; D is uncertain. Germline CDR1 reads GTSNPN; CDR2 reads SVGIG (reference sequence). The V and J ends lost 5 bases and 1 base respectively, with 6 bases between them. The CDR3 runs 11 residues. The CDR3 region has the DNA TGTGCCTGGGGACGGTCCTACGAGCAGTACTTC. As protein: CAWGRSYEQYF.

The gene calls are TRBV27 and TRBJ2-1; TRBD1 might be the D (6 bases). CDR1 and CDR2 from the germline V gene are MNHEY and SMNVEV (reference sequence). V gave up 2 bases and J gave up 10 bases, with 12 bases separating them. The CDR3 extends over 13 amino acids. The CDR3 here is CASSLNRVGEQFF. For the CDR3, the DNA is TGTGCCAGCAGTTTAAACAGGGTGGGAGAGCAGTTCTTC.

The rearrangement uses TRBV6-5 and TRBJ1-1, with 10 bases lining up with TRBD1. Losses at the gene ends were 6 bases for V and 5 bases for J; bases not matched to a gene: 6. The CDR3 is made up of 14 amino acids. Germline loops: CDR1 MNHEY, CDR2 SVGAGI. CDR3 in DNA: TGTGCCAGCAGGGACAGGGGGTGGGAAACTGAAGCTTTCTTT. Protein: CASRDRGWETEAFF.

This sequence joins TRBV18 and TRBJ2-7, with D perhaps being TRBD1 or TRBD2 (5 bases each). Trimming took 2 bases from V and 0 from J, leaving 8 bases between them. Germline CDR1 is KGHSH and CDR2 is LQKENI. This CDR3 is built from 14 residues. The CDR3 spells CASSPGGTSYEQYF. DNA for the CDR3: TGTGCCAGCTCACCAGGGGGAACCTCCTACGAGCAGTACTTC. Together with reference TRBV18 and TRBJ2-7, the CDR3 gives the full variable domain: NAGVMQNPRHLVRRRGQEARLRCSPMKGHSHVYWYRQLPEEGLKFMVYLQKENIIDESGMPKERFSAEFPKEGPSILRIQQVVRGDSAAYFCASSPGGTSYEQYFGPGTRLTVT.

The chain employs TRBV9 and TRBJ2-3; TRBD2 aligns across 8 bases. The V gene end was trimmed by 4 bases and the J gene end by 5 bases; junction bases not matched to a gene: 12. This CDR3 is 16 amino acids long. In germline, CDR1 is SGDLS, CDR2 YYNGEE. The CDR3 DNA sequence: TGTGCCAGCAGCCCCAAAACAGCGGGAGCGGGAGATACGCAGTATTTT. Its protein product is CASSPKTAGAGDTQYF.

CDR3: CASSRGPGLQETQYF. In nucleotides, the CDR3 is TGCGCCAGCAGCCGAGGACCGGGGCTCCAAGAGACCCAGTACTTC. The gene calls are TRBV4-1 and TRBJ2-5, with D possibly called TRBD1 or TRBD2 (5 bases each). The CDR3 spans 15 residues. Germline loops: CDR1 MGHRA, CDR2 YSYEKL. Trimming took off 4 bases at V and 1 base at J, with 13 bases between the two ends.

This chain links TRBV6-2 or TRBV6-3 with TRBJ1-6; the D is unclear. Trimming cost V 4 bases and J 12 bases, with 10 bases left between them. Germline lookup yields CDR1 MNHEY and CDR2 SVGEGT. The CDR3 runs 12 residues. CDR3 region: CASSFGRLPLHF. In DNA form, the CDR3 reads TGTGCCAGCAGTTTCGGACGGTTACCCCTCCACTTT.

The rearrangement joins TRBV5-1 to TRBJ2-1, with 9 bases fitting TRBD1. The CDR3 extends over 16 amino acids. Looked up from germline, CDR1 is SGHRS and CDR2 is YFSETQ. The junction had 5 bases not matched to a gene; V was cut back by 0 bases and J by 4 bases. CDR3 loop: CASSLDLGTGYNEQFF. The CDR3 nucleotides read TGCGCCAGCAGCTTGGATCTCGGGACAGGGTACAATGAGCAGTTCTTC.

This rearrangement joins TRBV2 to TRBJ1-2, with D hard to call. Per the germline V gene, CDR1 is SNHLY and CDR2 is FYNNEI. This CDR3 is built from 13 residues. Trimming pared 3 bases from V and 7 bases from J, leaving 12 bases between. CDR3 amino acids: CASSDHDVGGYTF. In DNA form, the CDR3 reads TGTGCCAGCAGTGACCACGACGTTGGTGGCTACACCTTC.

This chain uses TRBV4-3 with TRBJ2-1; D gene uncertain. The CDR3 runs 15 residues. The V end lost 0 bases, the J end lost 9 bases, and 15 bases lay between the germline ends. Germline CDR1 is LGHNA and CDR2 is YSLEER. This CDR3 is CASSQDPRVGGEQFF. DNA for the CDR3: TGCGCCAGCAGCCAAGATCCCCGGGTCGGCGGTGAGCAGTTCTTC.

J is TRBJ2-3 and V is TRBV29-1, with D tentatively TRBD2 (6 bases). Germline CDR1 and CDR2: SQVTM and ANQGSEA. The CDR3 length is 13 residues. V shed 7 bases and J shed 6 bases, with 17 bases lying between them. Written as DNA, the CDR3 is TGCAGCGCGGCCCCCACGACTAGGGATACGCAGTATTTT. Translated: CSAAPTTRDTQYF.

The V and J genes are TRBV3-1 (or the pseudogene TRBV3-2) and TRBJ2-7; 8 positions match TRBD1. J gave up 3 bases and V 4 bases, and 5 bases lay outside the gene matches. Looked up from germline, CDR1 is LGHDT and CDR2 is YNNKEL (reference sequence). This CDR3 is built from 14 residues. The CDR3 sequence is CASSLSDRDYEQYF. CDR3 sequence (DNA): TGTGCCAGCAGCCTTTCGGACAGGGACTACGAGCAGTACTTC.

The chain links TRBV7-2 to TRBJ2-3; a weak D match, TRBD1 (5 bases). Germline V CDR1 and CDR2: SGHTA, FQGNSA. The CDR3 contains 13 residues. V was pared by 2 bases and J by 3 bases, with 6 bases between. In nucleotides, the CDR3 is TGTGCCAGCAGCTTAACAGGTACAGATACGCAGTATTTT. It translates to CASSLTGTDTQYF.

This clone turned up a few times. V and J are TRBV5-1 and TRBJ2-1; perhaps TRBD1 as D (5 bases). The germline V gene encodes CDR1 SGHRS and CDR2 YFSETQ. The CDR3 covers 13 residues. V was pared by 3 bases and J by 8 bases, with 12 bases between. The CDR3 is CASSWAGSDEQFF. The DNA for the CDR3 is TGCGCCAGCAGCTGGGCAGGGTCCGATGAGCAGTTCTTC.

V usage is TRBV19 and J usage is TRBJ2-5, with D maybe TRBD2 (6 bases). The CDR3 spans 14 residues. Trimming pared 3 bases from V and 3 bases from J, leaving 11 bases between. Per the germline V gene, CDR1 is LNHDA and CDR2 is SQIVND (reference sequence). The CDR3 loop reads CASSIGGGKETQYF. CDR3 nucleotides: TGTGCCAGTAGTATCGGGGGAGGAAAAGAGACCCAGTACTTC.

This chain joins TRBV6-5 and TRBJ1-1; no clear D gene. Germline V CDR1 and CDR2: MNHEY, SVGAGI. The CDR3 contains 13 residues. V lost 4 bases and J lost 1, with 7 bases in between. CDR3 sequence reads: CASSLAWNTEAFF. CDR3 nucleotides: TGTGCCAGCAGTTTGGCCTGGAACACTGAAGCTTTCTTT.

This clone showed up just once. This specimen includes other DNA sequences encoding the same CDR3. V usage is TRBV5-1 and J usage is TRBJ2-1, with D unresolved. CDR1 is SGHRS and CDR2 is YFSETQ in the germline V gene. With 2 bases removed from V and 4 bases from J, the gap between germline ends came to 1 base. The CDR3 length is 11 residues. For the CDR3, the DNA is TGCGCCAGCAGCTTATACAATGAGCAGTTCTTC. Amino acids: CASSLYNEQFF. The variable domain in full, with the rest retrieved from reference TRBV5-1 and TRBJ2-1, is KAGVTQTPRYLIKTRGQQVTLSCSPISGHRSVSWYQQTPGQGLQFLFEYFSETQRNKGNFPGRFSGRQFSNSRSEMNVSTLELGDSALYLCASSLYNEQFFGPGTRLTVL.